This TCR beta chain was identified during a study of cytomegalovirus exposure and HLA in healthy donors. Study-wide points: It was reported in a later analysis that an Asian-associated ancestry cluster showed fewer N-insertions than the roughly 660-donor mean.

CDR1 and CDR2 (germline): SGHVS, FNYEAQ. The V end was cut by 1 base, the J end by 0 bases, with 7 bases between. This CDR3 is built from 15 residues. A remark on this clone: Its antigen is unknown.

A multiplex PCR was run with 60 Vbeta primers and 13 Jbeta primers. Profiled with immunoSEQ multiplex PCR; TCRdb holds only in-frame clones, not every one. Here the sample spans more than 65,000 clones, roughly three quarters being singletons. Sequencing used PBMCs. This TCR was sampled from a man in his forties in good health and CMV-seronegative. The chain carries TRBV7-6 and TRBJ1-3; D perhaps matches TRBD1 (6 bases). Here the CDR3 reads CASSLVDSSGNTIYF. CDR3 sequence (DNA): TGTGCCAGCAGCTTAGTGGACAGCTCTGGAAACACCATATATTTT.